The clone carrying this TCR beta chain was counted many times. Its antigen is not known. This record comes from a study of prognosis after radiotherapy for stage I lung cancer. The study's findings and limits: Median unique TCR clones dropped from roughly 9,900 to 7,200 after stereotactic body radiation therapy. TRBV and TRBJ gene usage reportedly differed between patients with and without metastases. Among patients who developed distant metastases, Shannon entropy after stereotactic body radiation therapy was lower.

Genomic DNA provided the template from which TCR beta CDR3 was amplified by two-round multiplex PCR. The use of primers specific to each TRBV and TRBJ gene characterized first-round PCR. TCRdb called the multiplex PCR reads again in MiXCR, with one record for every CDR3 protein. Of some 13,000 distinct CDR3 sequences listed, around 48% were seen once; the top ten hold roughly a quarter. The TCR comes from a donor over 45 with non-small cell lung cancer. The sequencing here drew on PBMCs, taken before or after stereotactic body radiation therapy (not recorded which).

CDR3 protein: CASSQDYGRGLLGSEAFF. The CDR3 bases are TGTGCCAGCAGCCAAGATTACGGCAGGGGGCTCTTGGGCTCTGAAGCTTTCTTT. The chain joins TRBV4-2 to TRBJ1-1, with 8 bases lining up with TRBD1. This CDR3 has 18 residues. The V gene end was trimmed by 0 bases and the J gene end by 6 bases; junction bases not matched to a gene: 15. CDR1 and CDR2 from the germline V gene are LGHNA and YNFKEQ.